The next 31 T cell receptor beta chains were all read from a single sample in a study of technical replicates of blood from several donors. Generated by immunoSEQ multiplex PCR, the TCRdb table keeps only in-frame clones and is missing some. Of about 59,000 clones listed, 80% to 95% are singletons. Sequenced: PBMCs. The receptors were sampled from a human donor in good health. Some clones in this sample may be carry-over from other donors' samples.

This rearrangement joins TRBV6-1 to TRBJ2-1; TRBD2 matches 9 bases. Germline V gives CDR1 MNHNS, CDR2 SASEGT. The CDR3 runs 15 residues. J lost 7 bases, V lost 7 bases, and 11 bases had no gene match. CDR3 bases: TGTGCCAGCACCCAAGGGGCTAGCGGGATTAATGAGCAGTTCTTC. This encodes CASTQGASGINEQFF.

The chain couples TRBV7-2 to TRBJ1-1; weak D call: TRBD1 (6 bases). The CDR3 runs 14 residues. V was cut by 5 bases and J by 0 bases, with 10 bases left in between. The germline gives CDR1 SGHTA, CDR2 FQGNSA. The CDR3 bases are TGTGCCAGCAGCCCCGGGACAATGAACACTGAAGCTTTCTTT. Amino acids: CASSPGTMNTEAFF.

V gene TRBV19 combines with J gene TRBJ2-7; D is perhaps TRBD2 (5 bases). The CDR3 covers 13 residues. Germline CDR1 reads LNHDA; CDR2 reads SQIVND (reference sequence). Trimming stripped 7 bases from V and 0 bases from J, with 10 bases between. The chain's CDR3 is CASTGTYSYEQYF. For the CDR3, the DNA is TGTGCCAGTACGGGAACGTACTCCTACGAGCAGTACTTC.

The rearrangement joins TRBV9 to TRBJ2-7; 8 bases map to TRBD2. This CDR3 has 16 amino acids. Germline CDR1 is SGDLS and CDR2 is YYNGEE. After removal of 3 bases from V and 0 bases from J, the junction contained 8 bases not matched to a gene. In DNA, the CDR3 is TGTGCCAGCAGCGGGCCTACTAGCGGAGCCTCCTACGAGCAGTACTTC. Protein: CASSGPTSGASYEQYF.

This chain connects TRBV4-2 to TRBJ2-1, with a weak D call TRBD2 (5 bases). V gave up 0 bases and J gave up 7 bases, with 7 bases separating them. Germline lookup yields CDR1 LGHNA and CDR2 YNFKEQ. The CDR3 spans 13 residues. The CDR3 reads CASSQDSGNEQFF. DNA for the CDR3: TGTGCCAGCAGCCAAGATTCGGGGAATGAGCAGTTCTTC.

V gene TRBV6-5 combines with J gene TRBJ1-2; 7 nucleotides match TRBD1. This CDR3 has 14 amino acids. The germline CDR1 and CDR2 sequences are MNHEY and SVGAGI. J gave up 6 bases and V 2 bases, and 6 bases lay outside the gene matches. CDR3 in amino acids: CASSYTHRGHGYTF. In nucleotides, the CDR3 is TGTGCCAGCAGTTACACACACAGGGGCCATGGCTACACCTTC.

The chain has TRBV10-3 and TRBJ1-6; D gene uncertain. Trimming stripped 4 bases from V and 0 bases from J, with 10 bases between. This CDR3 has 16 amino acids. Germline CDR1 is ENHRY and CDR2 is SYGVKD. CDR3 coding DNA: TGTGCCATCAGTGCCCGCGGGAGCTCCTATAATTCACCCCTCCACTTT. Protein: CAISARGSSYNSPLHF.

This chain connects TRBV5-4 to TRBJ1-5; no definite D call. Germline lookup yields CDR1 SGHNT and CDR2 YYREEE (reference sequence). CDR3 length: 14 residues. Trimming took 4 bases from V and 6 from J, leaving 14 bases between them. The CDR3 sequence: CASSVRGDGQPQHF. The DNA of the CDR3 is TGTGCCAGCAGCGTCCGAGGTGACGGTCAGCCCCAGCATTTT.

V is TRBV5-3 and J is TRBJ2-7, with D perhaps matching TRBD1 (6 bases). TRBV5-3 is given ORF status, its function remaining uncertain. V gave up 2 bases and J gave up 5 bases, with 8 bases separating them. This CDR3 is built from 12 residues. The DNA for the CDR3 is TGTGCCAGAAGCTTTGGGGGCCACGAGCAGTACTTC. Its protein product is CARSFGGHEQYF.

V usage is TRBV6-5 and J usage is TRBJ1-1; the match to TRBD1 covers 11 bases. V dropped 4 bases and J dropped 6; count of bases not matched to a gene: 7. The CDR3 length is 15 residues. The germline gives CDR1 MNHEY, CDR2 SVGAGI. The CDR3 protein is CASSSGDRGRAEAFF. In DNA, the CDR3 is TGTGCCAGCAGTTCTGGGGACAGGGGGAGAGCTGAAGCTTTCTTT.

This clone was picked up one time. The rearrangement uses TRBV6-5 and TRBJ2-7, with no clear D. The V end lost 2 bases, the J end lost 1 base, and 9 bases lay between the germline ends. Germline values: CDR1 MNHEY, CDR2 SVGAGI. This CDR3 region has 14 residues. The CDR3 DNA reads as TGTGCCAGCAGTTACGGTCAGACTTCCTACGAGCAGTACTTC. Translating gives CASSYGQTSYEQYF.

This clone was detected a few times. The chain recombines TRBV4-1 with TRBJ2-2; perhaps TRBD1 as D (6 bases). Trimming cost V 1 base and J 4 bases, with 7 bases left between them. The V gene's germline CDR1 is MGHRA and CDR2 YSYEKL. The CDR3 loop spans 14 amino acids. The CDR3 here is CASSQGGGTGELFF. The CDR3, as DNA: TGCGCCAGCAGCCAAGGAGGGGGCACCGGGGAGCTGTTTTTT.

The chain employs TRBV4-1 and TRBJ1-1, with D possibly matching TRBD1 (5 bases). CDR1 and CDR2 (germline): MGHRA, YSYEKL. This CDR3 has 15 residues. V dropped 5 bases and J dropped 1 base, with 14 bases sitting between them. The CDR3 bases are TGCGCCAGCAGCAGGACAAGGCCCACGAACACTGAAGCTTTCTTT. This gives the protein CASSRTRPTNTEAFF.

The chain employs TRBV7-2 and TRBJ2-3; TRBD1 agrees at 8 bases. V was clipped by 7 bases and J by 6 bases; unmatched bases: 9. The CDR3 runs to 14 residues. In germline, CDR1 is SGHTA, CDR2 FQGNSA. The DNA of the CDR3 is TGTGCCAGCACCCGGACAGGGACAAGGGATACGCAGTATTTT. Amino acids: CASTRTGTRDTQYF.

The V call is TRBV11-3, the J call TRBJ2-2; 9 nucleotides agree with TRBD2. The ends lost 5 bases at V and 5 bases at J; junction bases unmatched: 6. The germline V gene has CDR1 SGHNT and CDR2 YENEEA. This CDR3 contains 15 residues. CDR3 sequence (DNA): TGTGCCAGCAGCCCGGGACTAGCAGAAACCGGGGAGCTGTTTTTT. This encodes CASSPGLAETGELFF.

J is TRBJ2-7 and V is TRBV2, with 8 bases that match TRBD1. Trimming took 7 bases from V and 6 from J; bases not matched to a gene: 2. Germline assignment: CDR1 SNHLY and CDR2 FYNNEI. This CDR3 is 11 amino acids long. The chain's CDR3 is CASMTGVEQYF. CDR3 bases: TGTGCCAGCATGACAGGGGTCGAGCAGTACTTC.

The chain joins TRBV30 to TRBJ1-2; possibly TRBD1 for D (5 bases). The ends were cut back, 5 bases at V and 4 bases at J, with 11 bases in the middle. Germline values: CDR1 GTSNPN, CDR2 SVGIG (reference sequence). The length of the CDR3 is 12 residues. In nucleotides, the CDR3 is TGTGCCTGGTTCAGGGAGGGCTATGGCTACACCTTC. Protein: CAWFREGYGYTF.

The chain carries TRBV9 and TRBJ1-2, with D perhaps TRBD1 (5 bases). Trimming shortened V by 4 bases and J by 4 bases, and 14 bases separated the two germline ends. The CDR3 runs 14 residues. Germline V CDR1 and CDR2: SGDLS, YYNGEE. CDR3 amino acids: CASSPAYGGYGYTF. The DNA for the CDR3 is TGTGCCAGCAGCCCCGCTTACGGGGGCTATGGCTACACCTTC.

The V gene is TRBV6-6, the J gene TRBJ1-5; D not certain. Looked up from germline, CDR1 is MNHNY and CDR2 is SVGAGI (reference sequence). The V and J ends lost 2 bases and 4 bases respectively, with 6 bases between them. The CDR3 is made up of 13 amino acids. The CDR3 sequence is CASSYGSNQPQHF. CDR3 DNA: TGTGCCAGCAGTTACGGTAGTAATCAGCCCCAGCATTTT.

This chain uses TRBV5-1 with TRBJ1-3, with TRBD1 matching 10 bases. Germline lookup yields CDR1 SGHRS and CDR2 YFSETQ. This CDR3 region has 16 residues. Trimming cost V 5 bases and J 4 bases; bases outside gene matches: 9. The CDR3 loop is CASRRSDRGAGNTIYF. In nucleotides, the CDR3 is TGCGCCAGCAGAAGATCGGACAGGGGGGCGGGAAACACCATATATTTT.

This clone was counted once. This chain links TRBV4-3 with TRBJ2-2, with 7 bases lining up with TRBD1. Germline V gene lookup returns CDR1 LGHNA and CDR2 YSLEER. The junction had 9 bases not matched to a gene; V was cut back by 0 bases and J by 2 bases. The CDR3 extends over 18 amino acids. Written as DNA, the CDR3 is TGCGCCAGCAGCCAAGATCGTATTGGGACAGCTAACACCGGGGAGCTGTTTTTT. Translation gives CASSQDRIGTANTGELFF.

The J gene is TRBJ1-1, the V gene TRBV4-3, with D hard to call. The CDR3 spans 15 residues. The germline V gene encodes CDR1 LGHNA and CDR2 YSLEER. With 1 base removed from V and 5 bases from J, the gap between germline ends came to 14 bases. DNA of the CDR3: TGCGCCAGCAGCCAAGGTACACCGTCCAAAACTGAAGCTTTCTTT. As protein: CASSQGTPSKTEAFF.

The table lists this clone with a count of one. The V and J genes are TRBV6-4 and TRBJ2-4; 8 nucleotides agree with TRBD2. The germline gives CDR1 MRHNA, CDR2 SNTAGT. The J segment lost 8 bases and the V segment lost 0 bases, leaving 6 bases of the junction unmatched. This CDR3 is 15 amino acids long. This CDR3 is CASSDSAGAGDIQYF. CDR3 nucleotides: TGTGCCAGCAGTGACTCAGCGGGAGCTGGAGACATTCAGTACTTC.

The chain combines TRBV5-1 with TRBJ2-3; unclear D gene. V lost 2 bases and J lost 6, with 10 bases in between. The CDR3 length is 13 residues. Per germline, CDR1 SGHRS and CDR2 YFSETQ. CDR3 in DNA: TGCGCCAGCAGCTTCGACAACTTCGATACGCAGTATTTT. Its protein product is CASSFDNFDTQYF.

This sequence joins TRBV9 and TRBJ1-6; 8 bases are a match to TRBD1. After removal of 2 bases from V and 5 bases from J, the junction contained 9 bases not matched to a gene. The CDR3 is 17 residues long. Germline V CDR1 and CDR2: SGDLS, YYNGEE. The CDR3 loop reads CASSVAGTGINNSPLHF. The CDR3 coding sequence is TGTGCCAGCAGCGTTGCCGGGACAGGCATAAATAATTCACCCCTCCACTTT.

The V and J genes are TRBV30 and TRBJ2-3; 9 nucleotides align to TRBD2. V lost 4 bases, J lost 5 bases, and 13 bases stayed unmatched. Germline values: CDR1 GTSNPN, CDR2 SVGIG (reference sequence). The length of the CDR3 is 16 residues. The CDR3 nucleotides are TGTGCCTGGATCCGGGGCGGGAGGGCCGGGGGAGATACGCAGTATTTT. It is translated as CAWIRGGRAGGDTQYF.

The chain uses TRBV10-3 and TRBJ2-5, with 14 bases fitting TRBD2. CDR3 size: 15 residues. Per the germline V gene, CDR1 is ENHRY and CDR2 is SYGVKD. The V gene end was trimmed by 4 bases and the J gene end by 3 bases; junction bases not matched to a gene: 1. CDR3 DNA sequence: TGTGCCATCAGTGGGGGACTAGCGGGAGAAGAGACCCAGTACTTC. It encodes CAISGGLAGEETQYF.

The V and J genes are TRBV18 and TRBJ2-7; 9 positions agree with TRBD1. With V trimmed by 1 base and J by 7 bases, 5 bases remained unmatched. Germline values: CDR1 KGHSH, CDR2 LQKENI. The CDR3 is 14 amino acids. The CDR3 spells CASSPLGTGWEQYF. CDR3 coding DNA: TGTGCCAGCTCACCACTGGGGACAGGGTGGGAGCAGTACTTC.

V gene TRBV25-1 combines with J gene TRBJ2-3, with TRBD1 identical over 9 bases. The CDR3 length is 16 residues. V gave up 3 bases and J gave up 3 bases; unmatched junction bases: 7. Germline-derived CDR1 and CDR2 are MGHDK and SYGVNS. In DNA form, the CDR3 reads TGTGCCAGCAGTGAGGCTACAGGGGGCTGGACAGATACGCAGTATTTT. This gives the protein CASSEATGGWTDTQYF.

CDR3 sequence: CASSLYRGREETQYF. CDR3 in DNA: TGTGCCAGCAGCTTATACAGGGGGCGTGAGGAGACCCAGTACTTC. V gene TRBV11-1 combines with J gene TRBJ2-5; 9 bases line up with TRBD1. V was clipped by 2 bases and J by 5 bases; unmatched bases: 6. Germline CDR1 and CDR2: SGHAT and FQDESV (reference sequence). The CDR3 is 15 amino acids.

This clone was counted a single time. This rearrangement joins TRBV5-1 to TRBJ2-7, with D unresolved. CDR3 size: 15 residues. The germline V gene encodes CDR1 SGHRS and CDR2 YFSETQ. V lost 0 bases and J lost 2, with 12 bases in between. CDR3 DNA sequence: TGCGCCAGCAGCTTGGCGCCAGGTCAAACCTACGAGCAGTACTTC. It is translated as CASSLAPGQTYEQYF.